The present TCR beta chain was sequenced within a study of T-cell reconstitution after alpha-beta-depleted transplantation in children. Study-wide results and caveats: One year after transplant, T-cell counts and diversity came mostly from newly produced T cells.

On this clonotype itself: Its antigen is unknown.

Unique molecular identifiers were used in preparing the TCRbeta library. TCRdb recomputed calls from the PCR reads with MiXCR, one row per CDR3 protein. Among 500,000 to 600,000 distinct CDR3 sequences listed, 25% to 30% were seen once. Germline V CDR1 and CDR2: SGDLS, YYNGEE. Deletions cut 2 bases from V and 1 base from J, with 11 bases between. There are 15 residues in the CDR3. The rearrangement links TRBV9 to TRBJ2-3; TRBD2 might be the D (5 bases). The clonotype was recovered from a boy in the first two years of life with Wiskott-Aldrich syndrome, due to receive a stem cell transplant. Here the sequenced sample was PBMCs, taken before TCRalphabeta/CD19-depleted stem cell transplant. CDR3 residues: CASSVSGLGTDTQYF. As DNA, the CDR3 is TGTGCCAGCAGCGTCTCCGGACTGGGCACAGATACGCAGTATTTT.